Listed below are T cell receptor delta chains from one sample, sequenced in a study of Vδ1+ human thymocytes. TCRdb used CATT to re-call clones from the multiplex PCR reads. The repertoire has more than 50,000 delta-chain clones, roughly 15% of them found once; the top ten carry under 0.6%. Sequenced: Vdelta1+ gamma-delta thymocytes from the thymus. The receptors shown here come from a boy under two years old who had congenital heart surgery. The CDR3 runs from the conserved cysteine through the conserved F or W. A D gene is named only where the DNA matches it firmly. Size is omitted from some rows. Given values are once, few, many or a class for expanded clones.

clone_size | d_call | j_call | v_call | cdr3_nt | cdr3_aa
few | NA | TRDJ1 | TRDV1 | TGTGCTCTTGGGGGGCTTATGAGCGTTCCGTACCAAGGGGGTATCGATAGTAAACTCATCTTT | CALGGLMSVPYQGGIDSKLIF
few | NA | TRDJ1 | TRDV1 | TGTGCTCTTGGGGAGCCCGACTTCCTCACCCATTACACCGATAAACTCATCTTT | CALGEPDFLTHYTDKLIF
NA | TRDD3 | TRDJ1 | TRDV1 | TGTGCTCTTGGGGAAGAGGACTTCGGCAGTCTGGTTACTGGGGCCCTTTTCGGTACCGATAAACTCATCTTT | CALGEEDFGSLVTGALFGTDKLIF
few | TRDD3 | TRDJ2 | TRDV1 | TGTGCTCTTGGGGAATCCCAACTGGGGGATCTAGGGACAGCACAACTCTTCTTT | CALGESQLGDLGTAQLFF
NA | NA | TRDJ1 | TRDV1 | TGTGCTCTTGGGGAACTCACGTCCCTTTACAGGGGGAAGCTCATCTTT | CALGELTSLYRGKLIF
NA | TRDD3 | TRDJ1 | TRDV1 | TGTGCTCTTGGGGAACTAATCGTCTGCCCTACCAGACTGGGGGATATCGATAAACTCATCTTT | CALGELIVCPTRLGDIDKLIF
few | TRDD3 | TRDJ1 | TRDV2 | TGTGCCTGTGACACGGTTACTGGGGGATACCTTCCCGGGTATAAACTCATCTTT | CACDTVTGGYLPGYKLIF
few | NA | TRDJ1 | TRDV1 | TGTGCTCTTGGGGAACTCCTTCCTACGTCCCGGGGGATACAATTTGACGATAAACTCATCTTT | CALGELLPTSRGIQFDDKLIF
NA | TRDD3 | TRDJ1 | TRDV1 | TGTGCTCTTGGGGAATGCGCACACGCGTACTGGGGGATACAGTGTACCGATAAACTCATCTTT | CALGECAHAYWGIQCTDKLIF
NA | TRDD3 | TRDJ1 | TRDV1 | TGTGCTCTTGGGGGAGCCCCCTTCCTTACTGGGGGATACGACGATAAACTCATCTTT | CALGGAPFLTGGYDDKLIF
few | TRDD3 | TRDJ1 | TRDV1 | TGTGCTCTTGGACCACTCTTAATGGGGTGCTGGGGGGGACCCTTCGATAAACTCATCTTT | CALGPLLMGCWGGPFDKLIF
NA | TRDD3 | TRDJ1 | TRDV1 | TGTGCTCTTGGGATCCCCGGCCTTCCGAGGGGATACCCGCCGTTCCGGGGATCACGGTACACCGATAAACTCATCTTT | CALGIPGLPRGYPPFRGSRYTDKLIF
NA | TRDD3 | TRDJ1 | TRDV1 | TGTGCTCTTTTCCTACGACTCGGCAGTGGGGGATACGGGATGGTGTACACCGATAAACTCATCTTT | CALFLRLGSGGYGMVYTDKLIF
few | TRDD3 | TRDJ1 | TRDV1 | TGTGCTCTTGGGGCCGCACGCTATTCCTTCCCTTTACTGGGGGACTTCACCGATAAACTCATCTTT | CALGAARYSFPLLGDFTDKLIF
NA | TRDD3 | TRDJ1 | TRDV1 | TGTGCTCTTGGGGAATGTGTGTGGGGATTGGGTTACTGGGGGACGATTACCGATAAACTCATCTTT | CALGECVWGLGYWGTITDKLIF
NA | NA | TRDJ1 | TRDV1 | TGTGCTCTTGGGGGCCCCTCGTTTTTCCTAGAATGGGGGAGACCTTATAAACTCATCTTT | CALGGPSFFLEWGRPYKLIF
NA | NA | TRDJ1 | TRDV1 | TGTGCTCTTGGGGAACTGCCCCTCTCACACATACCGGGGGACTACACCGATAAACTCATCTTT | CALGELPLSHIPGDYTDKLIF
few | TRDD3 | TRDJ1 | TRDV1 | TGTGCTCTTGGGGAATTCTCCTCCTGCACTTCCTACTTGGGAAGGGGGATACGGGGCGATAAACTCATCTTT | CALGEFSSCTSYLGRGIRGDKLIF
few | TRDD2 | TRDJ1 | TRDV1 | TGTGCTCTTGGGGACAGGCCTTCCTACGCCACTGGCAATAGCGATAAACTCATCTTT | CALGDRPSYATGNSDKLIF
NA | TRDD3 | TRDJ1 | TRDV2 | TGTGCCTGTGACACGTTCTGGGGGCTCGGGTTCGACGATAAACTCATCTTT | CACDTFWGLGFDDKLIF
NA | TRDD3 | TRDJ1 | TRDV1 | TGTGCTCTTGGGGAAGCCCCCTACCCGTACTGGGGGATACGCCTGTACACCGATAAACTCATCTTT | CALGEAPYPYWGIRLYTDKLIF
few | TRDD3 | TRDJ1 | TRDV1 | TGTGCTCTTGGGGAACTTCCTACTAGTGCTGGGGGATACGGGGTAGGGACCGATAAACTCATCTTT | CALGELPTSAGGYGVGTDKLIF
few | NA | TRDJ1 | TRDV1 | TGTGCTCTTGGAGGGGGGACCGATAAACTCATCTTT | CALGGGTDKLIF
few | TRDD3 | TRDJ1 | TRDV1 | TGTGCTCTTGGGGAATTGGGGATCCTACGGGGATACGAGGTGACCGATAAACTCATCTTT | CALGELGILRGYEVTDKLIF
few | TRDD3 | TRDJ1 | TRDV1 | TGTGCTCTTGGGGACTGGGGGATACCTGGTAAACTCATCTTT | CALGDWGIPGKLIF
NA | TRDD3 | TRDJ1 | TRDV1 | TGTGCTCTTGGGGAACTCCCAGGGATACGTAAAAGTACCGATAAACTCATCTTT | CALGELPGIRKSTDKLIF
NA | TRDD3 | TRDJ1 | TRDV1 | TGTGCTCTTGGGGAACAGCTCCTAACGGTTACTGGGGTAATCACCGATAAACTCATCTTT | CALGEQLLTVTGVITDKLIF
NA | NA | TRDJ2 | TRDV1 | TGTGCTCTTGGGGAAGCGAGGCGGCGCCACGAAGAGACAGCACAACTCTTCTTT | CALGEARRRHEETAQLFF
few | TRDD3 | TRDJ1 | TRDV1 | TGTGCTCTTGGGGAACCAGTCTTCCGGATCGTACTGGGGGCCAAGTACACCGATAAACTCATCTTT | CALGEPVFRIVLGAKYTDKLIF
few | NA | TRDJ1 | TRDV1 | TGTGCTCTTGGGGACGCCTATTTCCATCAAACCGATAAACTCATCTTT | CALGDAYFHQTDKLIF
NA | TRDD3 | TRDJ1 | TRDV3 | TGTGCCTTTTGGGGATACCTCGATAAACTCATCTTT | CAFWGYLDKLIF
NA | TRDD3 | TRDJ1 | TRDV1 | TGTGCTCTTGGGGAACTATGGGGGATATTCCCCGATAAACTCATCTTT | CALGELWGIFPDKLIF
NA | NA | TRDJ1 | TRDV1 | TGTGCTCTTGGGGACCGTTCCTGCGGTGAGGACGCGGTTCAACTCATCTTT | CALGDRSCGEDAVQLIF
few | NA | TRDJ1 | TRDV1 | TGTGCTCTTGGGGACCGTATCGGCCTTCTTTGGGTGTACACCGATAAACTCATCTTT | CALGDRIGLLWVYTDKLIF
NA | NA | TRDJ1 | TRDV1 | TGTGCTCTTGGGGCGGTCCTCCCCGGCTGGGGAACTCTTTCGTACACCGATAAACTCATCTTT | CALGAVLPGWGTLSYTDKLIF
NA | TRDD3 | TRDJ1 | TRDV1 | TGTGCTCTTGGGGAATCTCCTCCCAGGGATTATGGGGGAGAGGTCCCTCCGTACACCGATAAACTCATCTTT | CALGESPPRDYGGEVPPYTDKLIF
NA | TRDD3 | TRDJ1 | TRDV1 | TGTGCTCTTGGGGAACTTTCCGTGGGGGATTACACCGATAAACTCATCTTT | CALGELSVGDYTDKLIF
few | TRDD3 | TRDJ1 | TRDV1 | TGTGCTCTTGGGGAAGGACCCCTACTGGGGGACCCGTACACCGATAAACTCATCTTT | CALGEGPLLGDPYTDKLIF
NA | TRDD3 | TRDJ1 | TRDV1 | TGTGCTCTTGGGCCAAGCCTTTCTGACTCTGGGGGGGATACCGGAGTGTTCACCGATAAACTCATCTTT | CALGPSLSDSGGDTGVFTDKLIF
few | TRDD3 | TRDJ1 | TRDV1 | TGTGCTCTTGGGGTCCGCGGACCTGGGGGATACGTGGATAAACTCATCTTT | CALGVRGPGGYVDKLIF
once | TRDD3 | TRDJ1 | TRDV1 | TGTGCTCTCTGGGGGATACAACTCCTCGGACTCATCTTT | CALWGIQLLGLIF
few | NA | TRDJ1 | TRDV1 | TGTGCTCTTGGGGAACTTCCCCCTTGGGGGCCACCCGATAAACTCATCTTT | CALGELPPWGPPDKLIF
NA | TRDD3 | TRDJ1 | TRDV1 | TGTGCTCTTGGGGAACGTTCCTTCATTAGGGCGGATACGTACACCGATAAACTCATCTTT | CALGERSFIRADTYTDKLIF
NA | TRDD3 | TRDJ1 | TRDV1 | TGTGCTCTTGGGAGAAGGGTCCGTCTACTGGGGGATCCCTACACCGATAAACTCATCTTT | CALGRRVRLLGDPYTDKLIF
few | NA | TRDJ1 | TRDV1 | TGTGCTCTTGGGATGAACGCATCTCTCACCGATAAACTCATCTTT | CALGMNASLTDKLIF
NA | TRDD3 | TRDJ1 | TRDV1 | TGTGCTCTTGGGGAACTTACCTTCCCCGTACTGGGGGATAAGTGGCGGTACACCGATAAACTCATCTTT | CALGELTFPVLGDKWRYTDKLIF
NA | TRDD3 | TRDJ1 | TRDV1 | TGTGCTCTTGGGGAGCTCCAGAGACTGGGGGATATAGGGTACACCGATAAACTCATCTTT | CALGELQRLGDIGYTDKLIF
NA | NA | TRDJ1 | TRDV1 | TGTGCTCTTGGGGAACTAGTTCCATGGTGGACCGATAAACTCATCTTT | CALGELVPWWTDKLIF
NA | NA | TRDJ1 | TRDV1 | TGTGCTCTTGGGGCCTGGACCGATAAACTCATCTTT | CALGAWTDKLIF